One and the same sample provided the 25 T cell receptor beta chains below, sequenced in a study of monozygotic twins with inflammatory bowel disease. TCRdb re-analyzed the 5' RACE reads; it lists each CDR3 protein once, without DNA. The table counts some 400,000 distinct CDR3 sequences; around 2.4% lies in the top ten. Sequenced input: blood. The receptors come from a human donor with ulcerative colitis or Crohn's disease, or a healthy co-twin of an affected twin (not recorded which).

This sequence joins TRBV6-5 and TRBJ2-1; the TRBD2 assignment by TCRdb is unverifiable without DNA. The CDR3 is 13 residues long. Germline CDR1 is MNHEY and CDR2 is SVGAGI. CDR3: CASRASGGNEQFF.

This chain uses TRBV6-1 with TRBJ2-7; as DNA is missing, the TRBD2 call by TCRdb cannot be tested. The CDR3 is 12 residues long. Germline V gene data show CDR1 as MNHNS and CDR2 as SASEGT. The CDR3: CASSRSVYEQYF.

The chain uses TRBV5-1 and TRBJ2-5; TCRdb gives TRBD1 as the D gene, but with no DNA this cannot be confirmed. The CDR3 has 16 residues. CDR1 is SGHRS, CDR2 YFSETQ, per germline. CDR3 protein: CASSPEGTENQETQYF.

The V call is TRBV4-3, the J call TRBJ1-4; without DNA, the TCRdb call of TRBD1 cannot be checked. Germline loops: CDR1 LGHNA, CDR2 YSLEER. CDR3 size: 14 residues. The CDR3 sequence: CASSQGGRNEKLFF.

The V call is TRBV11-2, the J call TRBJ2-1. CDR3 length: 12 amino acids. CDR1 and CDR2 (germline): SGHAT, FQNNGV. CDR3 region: CASSLQEDEQFF.

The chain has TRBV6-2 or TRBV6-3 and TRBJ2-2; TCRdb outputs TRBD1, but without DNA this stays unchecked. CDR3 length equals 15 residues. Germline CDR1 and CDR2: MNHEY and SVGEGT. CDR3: CASSSKGRSTGELFF.

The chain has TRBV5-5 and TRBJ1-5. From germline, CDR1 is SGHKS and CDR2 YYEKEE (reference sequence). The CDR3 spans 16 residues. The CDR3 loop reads CASSLGGGGSNQPQHF.

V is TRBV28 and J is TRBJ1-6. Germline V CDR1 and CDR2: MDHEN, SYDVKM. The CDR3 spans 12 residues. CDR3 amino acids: CASGGRESPLHF. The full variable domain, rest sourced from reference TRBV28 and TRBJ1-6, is DVKVTQSSRYLVKRTGEKVFLECVQDMDHENMFWYRQDPGLGLRLIYFSYDVKMKEKGDIPEGYSVSREKKERFSLILESASTNQTSMYLCASGGRESPLHFGNGTRLTVT.

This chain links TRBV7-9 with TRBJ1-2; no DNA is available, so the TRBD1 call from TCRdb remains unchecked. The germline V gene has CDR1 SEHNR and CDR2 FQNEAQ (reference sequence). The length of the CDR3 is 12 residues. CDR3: CASSATGDGYTF. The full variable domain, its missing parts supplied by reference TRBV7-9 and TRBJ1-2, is DTGVSQNPRHKITKRGQNVTFRCDPISEHNRLYWYRQTLGQGPEFLTYFQNEAQLEKSRLLSDRFSAERPKGSFSTLEIQRTEQGDSAMYLCASSATGDGYTFGSGTRLTVV.

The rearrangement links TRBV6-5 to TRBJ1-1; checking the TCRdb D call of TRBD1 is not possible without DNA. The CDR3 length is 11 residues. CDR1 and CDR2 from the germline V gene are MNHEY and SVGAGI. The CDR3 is CASLRGTEAFF.

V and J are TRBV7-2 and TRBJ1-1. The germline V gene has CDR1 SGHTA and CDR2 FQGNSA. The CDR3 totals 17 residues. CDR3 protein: CASSLGAGRAMNTEAFF.

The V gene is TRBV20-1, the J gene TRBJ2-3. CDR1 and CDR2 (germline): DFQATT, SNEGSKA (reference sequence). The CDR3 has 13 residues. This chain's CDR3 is CSARGTHTDTQYF.

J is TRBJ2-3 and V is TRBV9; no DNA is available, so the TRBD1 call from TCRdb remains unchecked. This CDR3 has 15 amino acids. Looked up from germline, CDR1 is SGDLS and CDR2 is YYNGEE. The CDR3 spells CASSGDRVRTDTQYF.

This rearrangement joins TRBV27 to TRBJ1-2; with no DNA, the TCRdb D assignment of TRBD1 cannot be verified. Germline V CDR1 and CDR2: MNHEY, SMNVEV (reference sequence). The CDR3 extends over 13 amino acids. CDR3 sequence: CASSLSSGVGYTF.

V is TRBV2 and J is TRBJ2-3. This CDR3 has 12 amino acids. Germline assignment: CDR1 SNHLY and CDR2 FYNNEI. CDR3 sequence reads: CASRDRADTQYF.

The CDR3 sequence: CSARDPGQNQPQHF. This chain links TRBV20-1 with TRBJ1-5; TCRdb returns TRBD1, unconfirmable since there is no DNA. Germline CDR1 DFQATT, CDR2 SNEGSKA (reference sequence). This CDR3 contains 14 residues.

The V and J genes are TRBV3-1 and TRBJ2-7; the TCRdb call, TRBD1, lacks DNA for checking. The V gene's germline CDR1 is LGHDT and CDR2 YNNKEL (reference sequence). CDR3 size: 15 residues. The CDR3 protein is CASSQDGTAPHEQYF.

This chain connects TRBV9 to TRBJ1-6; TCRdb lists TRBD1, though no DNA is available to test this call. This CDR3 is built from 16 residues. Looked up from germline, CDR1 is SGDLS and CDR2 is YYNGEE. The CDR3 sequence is CASSVGPTGGNSPLHF.

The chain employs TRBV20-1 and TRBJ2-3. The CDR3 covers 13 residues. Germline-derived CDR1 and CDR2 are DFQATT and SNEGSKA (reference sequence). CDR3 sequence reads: CSARDYLADTQYF.

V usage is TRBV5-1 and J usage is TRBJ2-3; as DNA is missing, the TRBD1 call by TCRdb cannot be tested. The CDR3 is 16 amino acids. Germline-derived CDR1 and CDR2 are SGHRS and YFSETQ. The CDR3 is CASSYSDSDSTDTQYF.

CDR3 loop: CASSPSGVLLAKNIQYF. The V gene is TRBV6-1, the J gene TRBJ2-4. In germline, CDR1 is MNHNS, CDR2 SASEGT. There are 17 residues in the CDR3.

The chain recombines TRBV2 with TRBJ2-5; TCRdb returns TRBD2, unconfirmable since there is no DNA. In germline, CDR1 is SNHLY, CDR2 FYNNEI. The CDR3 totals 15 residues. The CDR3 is CASSAQRGGQETQYF.

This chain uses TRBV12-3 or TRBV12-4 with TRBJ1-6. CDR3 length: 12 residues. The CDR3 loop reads CASSYRNSPLHF.

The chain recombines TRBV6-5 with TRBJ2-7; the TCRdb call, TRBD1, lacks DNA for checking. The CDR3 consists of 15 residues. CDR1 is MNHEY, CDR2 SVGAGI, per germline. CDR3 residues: CASTLGGGSATEQYF.

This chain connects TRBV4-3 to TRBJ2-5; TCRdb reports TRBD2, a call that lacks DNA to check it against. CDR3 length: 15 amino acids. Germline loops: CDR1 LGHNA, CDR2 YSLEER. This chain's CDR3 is CASSQVLAGVETQYF.